This TCR beta chain originates from a study of shared clonotypes between healthy human individuals. As for the study in general: CD8 memory received one plate per donor, CD8 naive two, CD4 memory three and CD4 naive three.

Comment on this clone: The target antigen is unknown.

Naive CD45RA+ and memory CD45RA-negative subsets were split from CD4+ cells. Generated by immunoSEQ multiplex PCR, the TCRdb table keeps only in-frame clones and is missing some. Of over a million clones in the sample, approximately 78% are singletons; the top ten hold more than 0.45%. Findings of the study overall: Naive subsets generally exceeded memory subsets in estimated richness.

The length of the CDR3 is 15 residues. The V gene lost 0 bases and the J gene lost 1 base, with 10 bases spanning the gap. Germline values: CDR1 SGHRS, CDR2 YFSETQ. The material sequenced was memory CD4+ T cells from PBMCs. Indicated subset: CD45RA-negative fraction. V gene TRBV5-1 combines with J gene TRBJ1-2; no firm D call. The source is a man aged 18-30 years in good health. Some clones in this sample may be carry-over from other donors' samples. Written as DNA, the CDR3 is TGCGCCAGCAGCTTGGTCCCGGGGATTAACTATGGCTACACCTTC. Translation gives CASSLVPGINYGYTF.